In its sample, the clone carrying this TCR beta chain was seen a few times. This record belongs to a study of blood T cells in healthy people across ages. With a J-beta primer mix and a sample-barcoded 5' primer, a second PCR ran about 6 to 11 cycles. One entry per CDR3 protein results from TCRdb running MiXCR on the 5' RACE reads. The sample holds more than 650,000 distinct CDR3 sequences, about 48% seen once. The CDR3 sequence is 16 residues long. V shed 6 bases and J 4 bases; nucleotides not matched to a gene: 14. From germline, CDR1 is SGHTA and CDR2 FQGNSA. The V call is TRBV7-2, the J call TRBJ2-7, with 8 bases aligning to TRBD2. This TCR was sampled from a man older than 75 in good health. The sequencing input was blood. The CDR3 sequence: CASRLRGSGSIYEQYF. CDR3 in DNA: TGTGCCAGCAGGCTCCGGGGAAGCGGGAGTATATACGAGCAGTACTTC.